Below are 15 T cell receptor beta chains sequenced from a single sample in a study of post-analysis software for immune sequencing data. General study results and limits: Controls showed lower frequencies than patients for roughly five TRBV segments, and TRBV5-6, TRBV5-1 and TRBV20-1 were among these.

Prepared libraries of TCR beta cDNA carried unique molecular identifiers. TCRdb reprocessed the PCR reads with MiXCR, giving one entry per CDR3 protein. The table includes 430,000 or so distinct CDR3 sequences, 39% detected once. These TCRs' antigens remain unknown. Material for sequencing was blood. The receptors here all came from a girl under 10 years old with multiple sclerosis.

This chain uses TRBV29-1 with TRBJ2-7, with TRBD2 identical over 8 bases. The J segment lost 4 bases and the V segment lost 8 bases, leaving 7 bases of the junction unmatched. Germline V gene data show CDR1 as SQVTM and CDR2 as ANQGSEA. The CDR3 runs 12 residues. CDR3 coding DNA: TGCAGCATACGACTAGCGCGGTACGAGCAGTACTTC. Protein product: CSIRLARYEQYF.

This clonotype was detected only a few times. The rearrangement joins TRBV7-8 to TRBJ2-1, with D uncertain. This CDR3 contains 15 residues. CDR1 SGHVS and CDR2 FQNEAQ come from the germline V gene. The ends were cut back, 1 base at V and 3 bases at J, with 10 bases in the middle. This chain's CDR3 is CASSLGEMGYNEQFF. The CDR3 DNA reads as TGTGCCAGCAGCTTAGGCGAGATGGGCTACAATGAGCAGTTCTTC.

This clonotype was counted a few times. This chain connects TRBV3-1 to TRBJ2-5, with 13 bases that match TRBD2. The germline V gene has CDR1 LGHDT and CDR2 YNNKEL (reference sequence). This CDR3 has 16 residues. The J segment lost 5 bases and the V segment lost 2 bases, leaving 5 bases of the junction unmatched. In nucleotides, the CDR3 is TGTGCCAGCAGCCAAAGCGGGACTAGCGGGGCCGAGACCCAGTACTTC. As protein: CASSQSGTSGAETQYF.

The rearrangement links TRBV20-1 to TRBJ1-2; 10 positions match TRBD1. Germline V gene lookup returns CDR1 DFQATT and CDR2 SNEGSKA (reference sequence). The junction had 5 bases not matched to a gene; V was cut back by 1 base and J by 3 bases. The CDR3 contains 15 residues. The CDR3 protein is CSARVATGGDYGYTF. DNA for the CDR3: TGCAGTGCTAGAGTTGCGACAGGGGGCGACTATGGCTACACCTTC.

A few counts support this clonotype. As DNA, the CDR3 is TGTGCCAGCAGCTCTTCTAGCGGGAGTTTGTCCTACAATGAGCAGTTCTTC. Translated, it gives CASSSSSGSLSYNEQFF. The V and J genes are TRBV7-8 and TRBJ2-1; 10 bases are shared with TRBD2. CDR3 length equals 17 residues. Germline assignment: CDR1 SGHVS and CDR2 FQNEAQ. The J segment lost 1 base and the V segment lost 4 bases, leaving 7 bases of the junction unmatched.

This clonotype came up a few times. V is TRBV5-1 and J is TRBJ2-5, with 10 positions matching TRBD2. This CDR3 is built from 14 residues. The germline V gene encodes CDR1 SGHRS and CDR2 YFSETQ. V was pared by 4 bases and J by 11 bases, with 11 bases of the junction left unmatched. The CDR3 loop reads CASSQAGGPREQYF. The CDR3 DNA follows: TGCGCCAGCAGCCAAGCGGGGGGGCCTCGTGAGCAGTACTTC.

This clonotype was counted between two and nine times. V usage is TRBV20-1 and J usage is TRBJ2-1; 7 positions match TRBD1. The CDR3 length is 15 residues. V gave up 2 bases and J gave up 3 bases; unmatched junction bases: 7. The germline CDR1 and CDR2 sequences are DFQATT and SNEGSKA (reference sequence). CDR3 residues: CSARLTGRVYNEQFF. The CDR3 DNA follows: TGCAGTGCTAGATTGACAGGGCGGGTCTACAATGAGCAGTTCTTC.

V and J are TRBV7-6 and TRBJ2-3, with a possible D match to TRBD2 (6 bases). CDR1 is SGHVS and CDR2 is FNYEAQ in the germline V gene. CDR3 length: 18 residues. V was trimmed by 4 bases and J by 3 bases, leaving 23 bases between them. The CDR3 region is CASSSPLVGGRRTDTQYF. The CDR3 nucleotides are TGTGCCAGCAGCTCCCCGCTGGTCGGGGGAAGGAGGACAGATACGCAGTATTTT. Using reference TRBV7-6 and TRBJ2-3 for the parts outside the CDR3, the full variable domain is GAGVSQSPRYKVTKRGQDVALRCDPISGHVSLYWYRQALGQGPEFLTYFNYEAQQDKSGLPNDRFSAERPEGSISTLTIQRTEQRDSAMYRCASSSPLVGGRRTDTQYFGPGTRLTVL.

The DNA of the CDR3 is TGTGCCAGCAGTGGCCGGACTACTCAAGAGACCCAGTACTTC. Translation: CASSGRTTQETQYF. V gene TRBV27 combines with J gene TRBJ2-5; tentatively, D is TRBD2 (6 bases). Germline V gene lookup returns CDR1 MNHEY and CDR2 SMNVEV (reference sequence). V was shortened by 5 bases and J by 2 bases, with 12 bases between the two germline ends. CDR3 size: 14 residues.

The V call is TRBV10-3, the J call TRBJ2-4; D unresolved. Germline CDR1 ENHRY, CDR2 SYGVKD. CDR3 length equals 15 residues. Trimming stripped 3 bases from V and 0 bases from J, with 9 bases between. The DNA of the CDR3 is TGTGCCATCAGTGACCCCCCAATAGCCAAAAACATTCAGTACTTC. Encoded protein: CAISDPPIAKNIQYF.

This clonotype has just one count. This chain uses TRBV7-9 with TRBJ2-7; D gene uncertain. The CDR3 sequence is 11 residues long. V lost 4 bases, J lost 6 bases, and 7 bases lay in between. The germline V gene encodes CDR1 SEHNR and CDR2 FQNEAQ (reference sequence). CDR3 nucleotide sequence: TGTGCCAGCAGCTCCGTAGTCGAGCAGTACTTC. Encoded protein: CASSSVVEQYF.

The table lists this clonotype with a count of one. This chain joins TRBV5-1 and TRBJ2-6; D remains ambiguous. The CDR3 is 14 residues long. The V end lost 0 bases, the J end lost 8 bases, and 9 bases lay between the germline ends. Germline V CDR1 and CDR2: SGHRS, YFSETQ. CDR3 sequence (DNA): TGCGCCAGCAGCTTGGATAAGAACTCCAACGTCCTGACTTTC. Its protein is CASSLDKNSNVLTF. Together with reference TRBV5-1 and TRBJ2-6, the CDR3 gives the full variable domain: KAGVTQTPRYLIKTRGQQVTLSCSPISGHRSVSWYQQTPGQGLQFLFEYFSETQRNKGNFPGRFSGRQFSNSRSEMNVSTLELGDSALYLCASSLDKNSNVLTFGAGSRLTVL.

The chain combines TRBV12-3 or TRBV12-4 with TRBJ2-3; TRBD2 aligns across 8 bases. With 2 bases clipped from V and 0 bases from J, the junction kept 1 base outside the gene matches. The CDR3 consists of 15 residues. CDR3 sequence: CASSLSGGSTDTQYF. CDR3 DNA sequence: TGTGCCAGCAGTTTAAGCGGGGGTAGCACAGATACGCAGTATTTT.

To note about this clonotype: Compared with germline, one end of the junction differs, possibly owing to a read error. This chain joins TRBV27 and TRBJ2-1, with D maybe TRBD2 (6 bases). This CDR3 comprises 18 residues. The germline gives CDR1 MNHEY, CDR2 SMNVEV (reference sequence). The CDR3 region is CASSLIRQLGTHYNGQFF. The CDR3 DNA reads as TGTGCCAGCAGTCTTATCCGCCAACTAGGGACTCATTACAATGGGCAGTTCTTC.

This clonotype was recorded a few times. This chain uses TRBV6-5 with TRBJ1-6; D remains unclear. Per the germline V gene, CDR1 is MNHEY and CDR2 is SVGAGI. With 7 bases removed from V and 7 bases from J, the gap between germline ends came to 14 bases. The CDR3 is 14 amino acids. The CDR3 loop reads CASTRTVWNSPLHF. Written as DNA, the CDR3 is TGTGCCAGCACCAGAACGGTTTGGAATTCACCCCTCCACTTT.